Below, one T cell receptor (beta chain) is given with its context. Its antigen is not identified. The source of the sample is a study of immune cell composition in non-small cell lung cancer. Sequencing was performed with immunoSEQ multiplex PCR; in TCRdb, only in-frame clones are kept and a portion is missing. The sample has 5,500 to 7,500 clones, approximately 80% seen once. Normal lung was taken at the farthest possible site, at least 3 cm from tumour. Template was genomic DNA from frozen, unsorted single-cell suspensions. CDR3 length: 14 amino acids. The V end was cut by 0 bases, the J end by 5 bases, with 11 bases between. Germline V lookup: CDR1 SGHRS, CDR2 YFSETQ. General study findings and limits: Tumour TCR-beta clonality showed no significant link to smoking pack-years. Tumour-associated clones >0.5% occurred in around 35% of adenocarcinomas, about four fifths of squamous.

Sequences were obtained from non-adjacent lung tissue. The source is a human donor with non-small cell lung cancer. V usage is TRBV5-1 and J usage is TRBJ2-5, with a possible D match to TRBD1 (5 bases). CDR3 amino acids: CASSLEGNGETQYF. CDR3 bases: TGCGCCAGCAGCTTGGAGGGGAACGGGGAGACCCAGTACTTC.